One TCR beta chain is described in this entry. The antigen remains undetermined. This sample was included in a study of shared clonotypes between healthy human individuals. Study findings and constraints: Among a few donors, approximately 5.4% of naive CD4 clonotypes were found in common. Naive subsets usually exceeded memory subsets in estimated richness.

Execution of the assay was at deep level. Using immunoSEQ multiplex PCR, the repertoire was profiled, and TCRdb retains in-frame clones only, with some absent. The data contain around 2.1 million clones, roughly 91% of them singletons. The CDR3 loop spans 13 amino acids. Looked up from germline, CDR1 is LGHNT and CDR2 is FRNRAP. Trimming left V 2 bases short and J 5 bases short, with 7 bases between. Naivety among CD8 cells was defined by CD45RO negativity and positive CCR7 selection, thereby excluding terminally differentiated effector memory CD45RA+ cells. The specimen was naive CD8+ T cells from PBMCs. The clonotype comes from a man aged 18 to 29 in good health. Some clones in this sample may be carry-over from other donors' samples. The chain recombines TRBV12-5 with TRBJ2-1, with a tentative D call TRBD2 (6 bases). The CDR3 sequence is CASGLWGDNEQFF. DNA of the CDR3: TGTGCTAGTGGTTTGTGGGGGGACAATGAGCAGTTCTTC.